The clone carrying this T cell receptor beta chain has only a few counts. Germline lookup yields CDR1 WSHSY and CDR2 SAAADI. The V and J ends lost 3 bases and 6 bases respectively, with 11 bases between them. This CDR3 has 13 amino acids. These data belong to a study of blood T cells in healthy people across ages. A sample-barcoded 5' primer and a J-beta primer mix were used in a second PCR of about 6 to 11 cycles. TCRdb reanalysed the 5' RACE reads using MiXCR and keeps one entry per CDR3 protein. Of approximately 780,000 distinct CDR3 sequences listed, roughly 26% are singletons. This same sample was also taken into another study, of T cells of mothers and their children.

This TCR was recovered from a boy aged 5-17 years in good health. The sequenced sample was blood. The chain carries TRBV10-2 and TRBJ1-1; D is unclear. The CDR3 reads CASSEYSDPEAFF. CDR3 nucleotide sequence: TGCGCCAGCAGTGAATACTCGGATCCTGAAGCTTTCTTT.